This T cell receptor beta chain appears in the sequencing data of a study of cytomegalovirus exposure and HLA in healthy donors (TCRdb year 2017). General notes on the study: In an earlier analysis of some 610 of the donors, 250 to 350 Gb of sequence data and some 120 million unique TCR beta sequences from approximately 180 million T cells were reported. About 280 gigabases of sequencing data and around 80 million unique TCR sequences made up an early release that covered fewer than 650 HLA-typed donors. Of the roughly 400 genotyped donors, 81% were placed in the genetic ancestry cluster associated with self-reported Caucasian donors. The aim of the study was to test whether cataloging public T cell receptors could identify signatures of past pathogen exposure. The study used immunosequencing to profile the T cell repertoires of under 700 subjects and linked those repertoires to cytomegalovirus serostatus. In addition to the first cohort of 666 subjects, a separate validation cohort of approximately 120 different subjects was used. High-throughput TCR immunosequencing, statistical association of individual TCRs with disease status, and machine learning were combined to predict cytomegalovirus infection status. A later analysis re-examined previously published TCR beta repertoires from 500 to 700 donors and added high-resolution HLA genotyping to investigate patterns of TCR occurrence. The later analysis used no new phenotypic data to find candidate immune exposures, relying instead on TCR beta sequences and their occurrence across donors. An earlier analysis of 587 of the donors used high-throughput TCR beta sequencing to judge whether each TCR beta V gene segment behaved as functional or pseudogenic. Donor age, sex, ethnicity and CMV serostatus were compiled alongside the repertoire data. Genome-wide SNP genotypes for about 55% of the roughly 670 donors were used in a later genetic analysis, which treated that subset as a discovery cohort. Every repertoire in the discovery cohort had been generated on one and the same sequencing platform. HLA typing included class I and class II loci at four-digit resolution. Typing coverage differed by locus: A, B, C, DRB1 and DQB1 were typed in roughly 620-630 donors, DQA1 in roughly 510, DPA1 in approximately 610, and DPB1 in around 490. Four to six DR-DQ haplotypes were handled as single units for association and clustering, since linkage in the cohort was strong. Among around 400 genotyped donors of the cohort, an average of around 220,000 unique TCR beta nucleotide sequences was sequenced per donor, of which about 18% were non-productive. What the authors observed across the whole study: Over 15 rarely observed V segments, including chromosome 9 orphons, were excluded from the earlier analysis of several hundred of the donors because counts were too low. The authors suggested that the approach could potentially be extended to other disease states and immunological phenotypes. A later analysis found that TCR association rates varied across HLA loci, with DRB1 alleles showing the most associated TCRs and HLA-C alleles the fewest. Immune exposure information for the cohort was limited to CMV serostatus. Some IMGT-functional V segments, including TRBV6-2 and TRBV6-3, could not be told apart with the 87-base-pair reads, so those segments were excluded. Most TCR sequences were seen in very few donors, while some public TCRs were found in many individuals. In a later analysis, HLA-associated TCR beta chains showed more clonal expansion and lower generation probabilities than non-associated chains that were equally common. Strong co-occurrence of HLA alleles, especially DR and DQ, made assigning TCR associations to individual alleles difficult. A group of highly shared sequence variants was considered likely to be a technical artifact of the sequencing pipeline. An earlier analysis of around 540 of the donors showed that most TCR beta V segments appeared in productive rearrangements either about 87% or about 30% of the time, which broadly matched IMGT annotations. V-gene and J-gene trimming of TCR beta chains was associated with a missense DCLRE1C variant in a later genetic analysis, and the association was replicated in an independent cohort. Because HLA typing was missing for some donors at each locus, association tests included only the typed subset. According to a later genetic analysis, donors in an Asian-associated ancestry cluster had fewer N-insertions in productive TCRs than the approximately 650-donor mean. Sequencing depth was assumed to be roughly uniform across donors in the presence/absence analyses, though that assumption may not hold. A later analysis associated about 17,000 TCR beta sequences with specific HLA alleles at a false discovery rate of 0.05. A few of the identified cytomegalovirus-associated TCR beta chains were confirmed in vitro to be specific for cytomegalovirus antigens. A later analysis found that most CMV-associated TCR beta chains appeared HLA-restricted, with HLA associations seemingly driven largely by CMV exposure. Cytomegalovirus status was reported to be diagnosed by the classifier with high specificity and sensitivity in both the original and validation cohorts. A further reported finding was that TCR beta sequences accurately predicted the HLA-A and HLA-B alleles for most subjects in the first cohort. Correlated functional status among segregating V segments might reflect linkage disequilibrium, but an unknown experimental factor could not be ruled out. In the study, 150 to 200 TCR beta chains were listed as associated with cytomegalovirus. Several of the top co-occurrence clusters appeared to be linked to parvovirus B19, influenza, CMV and Epstein-Barr virus, according to a later analysis. Only TCR beta chains were sequenced in this cohort, and the absence of alpha or paired-chain data limited detectable features.

Library construction relied on the immunoSEQ multiplex PCR assay. A mixture of 60 forward primers for TCR Vbeta segments and 13 reverse primers for TCR Jbeta segments was used in the multiplex PCR. The CDR3 region of rearranged TCR beta genes was amplified from genomic DNA by a multiplex PCR assay. On the Illumina HiSeq System, the amplified TCR beta libraries were sequenced as 87-base-pair reads. On the authors' methods: In a later analysis, approximately 74 million unique TCR beta chains were counted across the roughly 670 repertoires, and around 10 million of these chains were shared by at least two donors. A nearest-neighbor algorithm error-corrected the raw reads and collapsed the reads into unique sequences, merging closely related sequences to remove PCR and sequencing errors. V, D and J gene segments were assigned by aligning CDR3 sequences to IMGT reference sequences. For a sequence to be retained, a match of at least six nucleotides was required to both a V gene segment and a J gene segment. A rearrangement was called productive if the CDR3 had no stop codons and remained in frame with V and J, and every other rearrangement was called non-productive. CDR3 was defined according to IMGT convention as the region running from the second conserved V-encoded cysteine to the conserved J-encoded phenylalanine. The earlier analysis of 587 of the donors excluded sequences that lacked an unambiguous match to a single V gene segment. An earlier analysis of fewer than 750 of the donors called V segments functional above 56.7% productive rearrangements and segregating when the between-donor standard deviation exceeded 5%. A statistical classification framework was built to diagnose cytomegalovirus status from the catalog of TCR beta chain sequences. V and J gene assignment, in a later analysis, came from comparing TCR nucleotide sequences with IMGT/GENE-DB human TR gene sequences. A later analysis assigned CDR3 sequences and most-parsimonious VDJ recombination scenarios with the TCRdist pipeline. In a later analysis, every TCR beta chain was defined by the combination of its CDR3 amino acid sequence and its V-gene family, and reads without a unique V-gene family were dropped. In a later analysis, 500 to 650 highly shared, low-generation-probability nucleotide sequences were removed to address suspected cross-contamination and a sequencing artifact. In a later analysis, a clonal expansion index for each public chain was calculated from normalized within-repertoire ranks of inferred template counts. Generation probabilities in a later analysis came from a VDJ recombination model fitted to out-of-frame rearrangements, and those results were checked against IGoR. A later analysis scored TCR-TCR, TCR-HLA and TCR-CMV co-occurrence with hypergeometric tests, applying a repertoire-size bias correction to TCR pairs. To estimate false discovery rates, a later analysis permuted the HLA or CMV assignments 20 times. In a later analysis, co-occurring TCRs were grouped with DBSCAN, and TCRdist sequence similarity was added when clustering was performed within HLA-allele-positive subsets. Co-occurrence clustering excluded repertoires with fewer than 30,000 or more than 120,000 public chains, plus five with anomalous nucleotide sharing. The table comes from immuneACCESS by way of TCRdb, which keeps in-frame sequences with V and J called. Part of the clones is missing from these tables; in studies checked, under half for an unresolved V gene and the rest for unknown reasons. V and J calls and clone size are those listed in that table; D and trimming were worked out from the DNA. This sample comprises about 130,000 clones, 80% of them detected only once. About 8.9% of the sample rests with the top ten.

In total, roughly 710 healthy bone marrow donors made up the cohort. All cohort members were sampled while nominally healthy, although unrecorded immune exposures were likely present. The donor was CMV seropositive and was included in the group of about 290 seropositive cohort members. Each donor provided a peripheral blood sample, and peripheral blood mononuclear cells were used for TCR beta sequencing. Genomic DNA extraction from the blood cell samples was performed with the Qiagen DNeasy Blood Extraction Kit. Note on this clone: Its binding antigen is unknown. No much larger clonotype is one base removed from it; base qualities were not supplied.

The CDR3 contains 12 residues, cysteine and phenylalanine counted. Only CDR3 DNA remains: 36 bases, in frame from the first base. Sequences MNHNY (CDR1) and SVGAGI (CDR2) are obtained from the germline V gene (reference sequence). V drops 0 bases and J drops 14 bases, leaving 13 bases in between. Sequenced material: PBMCs. The rearrangement joined TRBV6-6 to TRBJ2-5, with the D gene not confidently named. The source is a man aged 30-40 years in good health and CMV-seropositive. The CDR3 in this case is CASSYSSLEFYF. The bases are TGTGCCAGCAGTTACTCGAGTCTAGAGTTTTACTTC.